This TCR beta chain was retrieved from a study of blood T cell repertoires in COVID-19. Overall study context: Acute and convalescent COVID-19 specimens originated in the United States, Italy and Spain. From T cells, B-cell-depleted T cells, or PBMCs came the material, which was cDNA or gDNA.

The CDR3 sequence is 15 residues long. Trimming shortened V by 3 bases and J by 2 bases, and 12 bases separated the two germline ends. The V gene's germline CDR1 is KGHSH and CDR2 LQKENI. In the source study's methods: Estimated nucleated cell counts came from reference gene primer amplification. Profiling relied on immunoSEQ multiplex PCR, and the TCRdb table lists in-frame clones only, not all of them. For V, J and clone size, that table is used; D and trimming come from the DNA. The sample has roughly 140,000 clones, around 86% seen once. The chain carries TRBV18 and TRBJ2-3; possibly TRBD2 for D (6 bases). The receptor comes from a man aged 70 or older with acute or convalescent COVID-19. Sequencing was done on a sample of peripheral blood. This chain's CDR3 is CASSPPSRDTDTQYF. CDR3 bases: TGTGCCAGCTCACCTCCCTCGCGGGACACAGATACGCAGTATTTT.